This T cell receptor beta chain is drawn from a study of T-cell memory formation after mild COVID-19 (dated by TCRdb to 2020 to 2022). As for the study more broadly: TCR sequence clusters from the two donors were largely donor specific. Two young, previously healthy adult volunteers made up the cohort, one male and one female. Longitudinal TCRalpha and TCRbeta repertoire sequencing tracked T-cell clones expanding and contracting after mild COVID-19 in two donors. Paper-wide results and their limitations: The study included only a couple of mild cases, and larger cohorts that include severe cases with pre-infection samples were judged to be necessary. SARS-CoV-2 specificity of the second-wave clones peaking on day 37 was not confirmed. Some responding clones were detected in pre-infection memory, suggesting pre-existing cross-reactive memory T cells joined the SARS-CoV-2 response. Contracting CD4+ clones were located mainly in the CM and EM memory subsets, whereas CD8+ clones were found to be enriched in EMRA. Balanced CD4/CD8 phenotypes were observed for clones contracting from day 15 to 85, whereas a bias towards CD4+ was observed for a second wave of clones expanding from day 15 to 37.

In its sample, this clonotype was seen a few times. Its recognized antigen is unknown. No qualities accompany the bases; no much larger clone lies one base away. Ficoll-Paque density gradient centrifugation was the method used to isolate PBMCs. From the cysteine up to the phenylalanine, the CDR3 has a length of 13 residues. CDR3 DNA is the only sequence kept; it has 39 bases, read in frame from the first base. Trimming removed 5 bases from V and 5 bases from J; the gene matches leave 7 bases unexplained. The germline V gene (reference sequence) specifies DFQATT as CDR1 and SNEGSKA as CDR2. The instrument was an Illumina NovaSeq 6000. Using 5'RACE with constant-segment primers, TCRalpha and TCRbeta cDNA libraries were constructed, with sample barcodes and unique molecular identifiers added in the process. RNA was extracted from every sample with Trizol reagent. The libraries were amplified in two PCR steps, and the second step added a second sample barcode and Illumina TruSeq adapters. The libraries were sequenced on an Illumina NovaSeq using 2 x 150 bp paired-end reads. The paper's processing steps were these. Reads were demultiplexed and collapsed into UMI-guided consensus sequences with migec v1.2.7. With mixcr v2.1.11, UMI consensuses were aligned to TRA and TRB V and J templates and assembled into clonotypes. Expanded or contracted clonotypes were those called significant by both edgeR and NoisET, with noise models trained on biological replicates. edgeR calls used a false discovery rate-adjusted p below 0.01 and a log2 fold-change threshold of 1. As an exploratory analysis of dynamics, max-normalized trajectories of the 1000 most abundant clonotypes were examined by PCA with hierarchical clustering. Separately sequenced CD4+ and CD8+ repertoires were used to assign the CD4 or CD8 phenotype of responding clones. TCRdb trimmed public reads at Q25 via fastp, called clones via MiXCR and kept in-frame beta chains. Entries are consolidated by CDR3 protein sequence, retaining the most common genes and DNA. The V and J calls and clone size come from TCRdb's table, not from the authors' own analysis. This sample comprises approximately 190,000 distinct CDR3 sequences, around 20% of them detected only once. Of the sample, 2% to 3% falls within the top ten clones.

The sequencing sample was made of PBMCs or a T cell subset sorted from them (not recorded which). This TCR derives from an adult woman who had mild COVID-19 (a few samples of this study predate the infection). The sample titles of this study are shuffled in the database, so cell type and time point are left out; the donor was told from shared clones. The chain joins TRBV20-1 to TRBJ2-3; 7 bases in between match TRBD2. The CDR3 region: CSAYGLVRDTQYF. Here is the DNA: TGCAGTGCTTACGGACTAGTAAGAGATACGCAGTATTTT.